These 17 T cell receptor beta chains share one sample of origin, sequenced in a study of T-cell memory formation after mild COVID-19 (dated by TCRdb to about 2021). Libraries came from 5' RACE. Sequencer: Illumina NovaSeq 6000. TCRdb reprocessed the public reads (quality trimming at Q25 with fastp, clone calling with MiXCR) and kept in-frame beta chains. Under each unique CDR3 protein, matching rows form one entry showing the most common genes and DNA. This sample lists hundreds of thousands of distinct CDR3 sequences; around 21% were detected once. The ten largest make up roughly an eighth of the sample. The sequenced sample was PBMCs or a T cell subset sorted from them (not recorded which). Receptors originate from an adult woman who had mild COVID-19 (a few samples of this study predate the infection). The sample titles of this study are shuffled in the database, so cell type and time point are left out; the donor was told from shared clones.

J is TRBJ2-1 and V is TRBV25-1, with TRBD1 matching 8 bases. V lost 2 bases and J lost 10; bases outside the gene matches: 7. CDR3 length: 14 residues. Germline V gene data show CDR1 as MGHDK and CDR2 as SYGVNS. The CDR3 nucleotides are TGTGCCAGCAGTGAACACCAGGGGGCAGGGGAGCAGTTCTTC. Its protein is CASSEHQGAGEQFF.

Ten or more counts support this clonotype. This chain connects TRBV7-9 to TRBJ2-5; 12 nucleotides line up with TRBD2. The CDR3 is 17 amino acids. V shed 5 bases, J shed 1 base, and the junction held 8 bases outside the gene matches. The germline V gene encodes CDR1 SEHNR and CDR2 FQNEAQ (reference sequence). As DNA, the CDR3 is TGTGCCAGCAGCCAACCCACTAGCGGGGGGATCCAAGAGACCCAGTACTTC. Protein sequence: CASSQPTSGGIQETQYF.

This clonotype was counted between two and nine times. This chain links TRBV4-2 with TRBJ2-1; 11 bases are a match to TRBD2. The junction had 14 bases not matched to a gene; V was cut back by 4 bases and J by 6 bases. This CDR3 is built from 18 residues. The germline CDR1 and CDR2 sequences are LGHNA and YNFKEQ. The CDR3: CASSPRTSGLHQGNEQFF. CDR3 DNA: TGTGCCAGCAGCCCCCGGACTAGCGGGTTACACCAAGGCAATGAGCAGTTCTTC.

This clonotype has at least ten counts. The rearrangement links TRBV5-1 to TRBJ1-1, with a weak D call TRBD1 (5 bases). Trimming shortened V by 0 bases and J by 4 bases, and 10 bases separated the two germline ends. Germline V gives CDR1 SGHRS, CDR2 YFSETQ. This CDR3 has 14 residues. For the CDR3, the DNA is TGCGCCAGCAGCTTGGCCGCGGGGGGCACTGAAGCTTTCTTT. Amino acid sequence: CASSLAAGGTEAFF.

The CDR3 DNA follows: TGTGCCAGCAGCTTAGTCCTAAGGAGCACAGATACGCAGTATTTT. Amino acids: CASSLVLRSTDTQYF. J is TRBJ2-3 and V is TRBV7-2; no clear D. Trimming removed 1 base at V and 0 bases at J, with 8 bases between. CDR1 is SGHTA, CDR2 FQGNSA, per germline. This CDR3 spans 15 amino acids.

The CDR3 reads CATSDLGPMGDTQYF. CDR3 nucleotides: TGTGCCACCAGTGATTTGGGGCCCATGGGAGATACGCAGTATTTT. The V and J genes are TRBV24-1 and TRBJ2-3, with unresolved D. The germline CDR1 and CDR2 sequences are KGHDR and SFDVKD. The CDR3 is made up of 15 amino acids. The ends were cut back, 0 bases at V and 5 bases at J, with 11 bases in the middle.

This clonotype was seen only a few times. The chain employs TRBV6-5 and TRBJ2-7; 8 bases agree with TRBD1. Germline V CDR1 and CDR2: MNHEY, SVGAGI. The CDR3 is made up of 15 amino acids. The V gene end was trimmed by 2 bases and the J gene end by 4 bases; junction bases not matched to a gene: 7. Here the CDR3 DNA reads TGTGCCAGCAGTTACCGGACAGGGAGAGGGTACGAGCAGTACTTC. As protein: CASSYRTGRGYEQYF.

Comment on this clonotype: Mismatch with germline at one junction end may stem from a read error. The chain couples TRBV7-7 to TRBJ2-7; the match to TRBD2 covers 7 bases. Germline V lookup: CDR1 SSHAT, CDR2 FNYEAQ (reference sequence). The CDR3 consists of 15 residues. CDR3 bases: TGTGCTAGCAGCCCCGCCTCTAGCGGATCCTACGAGCAGTACTTC. As protein: CASSPASSGSYEQYF.

In this sample, this clonotype turned up a few times. The genes are TRBV27 and TRBJ2-7, with TRBD2 matching 12 bases. Unmatched junction bases numbered 12, after V lost 5 bases and J lost 7 bases. Germline V lookup: CDR1 MNHEY, CDR2 SMNVEV (reference sequence). The length of the CDR3 is 16 residues. CDR3 coding DNA: TGTGCCAGCAGTCCCCTGACTAGCGGGAGTCTTGGTGAGCAGTACTTC. Protein sequence: CASSPLTSGSLGEQYF.

The J gene is TRBJ2-7, the V gene TRBV18; unclear D gene. This CDR3 region has 15 residues. Per germline, CDR1 KGHSH and CDR2 LQKENI. V was shortened by 4 bases and J by 2 bases, with 15 bases between the two germline ends. This chain's CDR3 is CASSLSSAAPYEQYF. The CDR3 DNA sequence: TGTGCCAGCTCACTATCCTCGGCAGCACCCTACGAGCAGTACTTC. The full variable domain, in which reference TRBV18 and TRBJ2-7 provide the parts outside the CDR3, is NAGVMQNPRHLVRRRGQEARLRCSPMKGHSHVYWYRQLPEEGLKFMVYLQKENIIDESGMPKERFSAEFPKEGPSILRIQQVVRGDSAAYFCASSLSSAAPYEQYFGPGTRLTVT.

This chain links TRBV12-3 or TRBV12-4 with TRBJ2-7; D might be TRBD1 or TRBD2, each matching 5 bases. The CDR3 totals 13 residues. V was trimmed by 6 bases and J by 5 bases, leaving 14 bases between them. The chain's CDR3 is CASRHRDGNEQYF. CDR3 nucleotides: TGTGCCAGCAGGCACCGGGACGGCAACGAGCAGTACTTC.

This clonotype was detected a few times. The chain links TRBV30 to TRBJ2-3; TRBD2 aligns across 7 bases. Looked up from germline, CDR1 is GTSNPN and CDR2 is SVGIG (reference sequence). This CDR3 is 14 amino acids long. V trimming: 0 bases; J trimming: 6 bases; junction bases outside the gene matches: 6. In DNA, the CDR3 is TGTGCCTGGAGTGTACTTAACGGGGGGGATACGCAGTATTTT. This gives the protein CAWSVLNGGDTQYF.

The table lists this clonotype with a few counts. The J gene is TRBJ2-1, the V gene TRBV4-2; the D gene could be TRBD1 or TRBD2 (5 bases each). The germline CDR1 and CDR2 sequences are LGHNA and YNFKEQ. CDR3 length: 16 residues. Trimming took 3 bases from V and 7 from J, leaving 19 bases between them. The CDR3 sequence: CASSHRVGAIMNEQFF. Written as DNA, the CDR3 is TGTGCCAGCAGCCACAGGGTCGGGGCAATAATGAATGAGCAGTTCTTC.

In this sample, this clonotype turned up a few times. The chain employs TRBV3-1 and TRBJ2-7; D is unresolved. Germline V gene sequence: CDR1 LGHDT, CDR2 YNNKEL (reference sequence). V dropped 1 base and J dropped 3 bases, with 4 bases sitting between them. The CDR3 has 12 amino acids. CDR3: CASSQGDYEQYF. CDR3 bases: TGTGCCAGCAGCCAAGGAGACTACGAGCAGTACTTC.

V gene TRBV24-1 combines with J gene TRBJ2-2; D is unresolved. This CDR3 is built from 13 residues. Germline CDR1 reads KGHDR; CDR2 reads SFDVKD. V gave up 5 bases and J gave up 6 bases, with 9 bases separating them. DNA of the CDR3: TGTGCCACCAGTGGGGTAGCCCCCGGGGAGCTGTTTTTT. Translation gives CATSGVAPGELFF.

This chain connects TRBV7-6 to TRBJ2-5; 9 nucleotides agree with TRBD1. The CDR3 totals 15 residues. J was trimmed by 2 bases and V by 4 bases; bases with no gene match: 5. The germline V gene has CDR1 SGHVS and CDR2 FNYEAQ. The CDR3 bases are TGTGCCAGCAGCTCAGGGGGACAGGGACAAGAGACCCAGTACTTC. This codes for CASSSGGQGQETQYF.

The chain combines TRBV12-3 or TRBV12-4 with TRBJ1-3, with D perhaps TRBD1 (5 bases). The germline V and J ends were trimmed by 5 bases and 2 bases, with 16 bases remaining between them. The CDR3 is 16 amino acids. CDR3: CASSTTPGFAGNTIYF. The CDR3 nucleotides are TGTGCCAGCAGTACGACCCCAGGGTTCGCTGGAAACACCATATATTTT.